This T cell receptor (beta chain) was sequenced for a study of blood T cell repertoires in COVID-19. Measured with immunoSEQ multiplex PCR; TCRdb has only the in-frame clones, and not every one. The sample lists 200,000 to 300,000 clones, approximately 91% occurring once. This CDR3 contains 11 residues. CDR1 and CDR2 from the germline V gene are SEHNR and FQNEAQ (reference sequence). About this clone: Germline and junction disagree at one end, which may indicate a read error.

This receptor was obtained from a man aged 25 to 40 with COVID-19, enrolled during active disease. This sequence joins TRBV7-9 and TRBJ1-4; maybe TRBD1 (6 bases). The sequenced sample was peripheral blood. CDR3 sequence: CASRRTVWELF. The CDR3 coding sequence is TGTGCCAGCAGACGGACAGTGTGGGAGCTTTTT.